This T cell receptor (beta chain) was sequenced during a study of low-dose radiotherapy and immunotherapy resistance in tumors. Germline CDR1 and CDR2: LNHDA and SQIVND (reference sequence). The CDR3 runs to 9 residues. The V end was cut by 9 bases, the J end by 7 bases, with 6 bases between. Primers targeting TRAV and TRBV primed first-strand cDNA, covering alpha and beta chains. Amplification, which lasted approximately 20 PCR cycles, used a constant-region primer and V-primer adapter to amplify TCRs. TCRdb reanalysed the reads using MiXCR and keeps one entry per CDR3 protein. Of approximately 6,300 distinct CDR3 sequences in the sample, roughly 80% were seen once.

The rearrangement joins TRBV19 to TRBJ1-2; no clear D gene. The clonotype was recovered from a human donor with advanced metastatic prostate, ovarian, gallbladder or colorectal cancer (not recorded which). This table probably holds off-target reads from a library built for another chain. CDR3 sequence: CASLSGYTF. CDR3 nucleotide sequence: TGTGCCAGCTTGAGTGGCTACACCTTC.